Listed here are 14 T cell receptor beta chains from one sample, sequenced in a study of blood T cells in healthy people across ages. Primers used in a second PCR of roughly 6 to 11 cycles were a sample-barcoded 5' primer and a J-beta primer mix. MiXCR was run by TCRdb on the 5' RACE reads, yielding one entry per CDR3 protein. The sample includes some 760,000 distinct CDR3 sequences, just under 25% of them seen just once. The same sample was also studied in work on T cells of mothers and their children.

The sequenced sample was blood. These receptor sequences come from a boy between 10 and 17 years old in good health.

This clonotype turned up a few times. The rearrangement joins TRBV7-9 to TRBJ2-1; 9 bases match TRBD1. Germline-derived CDR1 and CDR2 are SEHNR and FQNEAQ (reference sequence). V was pared by 5 bases and J by 8 bases, with 7 bases of the junction left unmatched. This CDR3 region has 14 residues. The CDR3 sequence is CASSHRDRVHEQFF. In DNA form, the CDR3 reads TGTGCCAGCAGCCACCGGGACAGGGTCCATGAGCAGTTCTTC. The full variable domain, completed using reference TRBV7-9 and TRBJ2-1, is DTGVSQNPRHKITKRGQNVTFRCDPISEHNRLYWYRQTLGQGPEFLTYFQNEAQLEKSRLLSDRFSAERPKGSFSTLEIQRTEQGDSAMYLCASSHRDRVHEQFFGPGTRLTVL.

This clonotype was seen more than once but under ten times. The rearrangement links TRBV7-9 to TRBJ1-1; D unclear. The CDR3 covers 11 residues. Germline-derived CDR1 and CDR2 are SEHNR and FQNEAQ (reference sequence). V lost 9 bases, J lost 7 bases, and 12 bases lay in between. The CDR3 bases are TGTGCCAGTTTTATGCGGGTTGAAGCTTTCTTT. As protein: CASFMRVEAFF.

A few counts support this clonotype. The V gene is TRBV13, the J gene TRBJ2-2; TRBD1 is a possible D gene (5 bases). The CDR3 contains 16 residues. Germline assignment: CDR1 PRHDT and CDR2 FYEKMQ (reference sequence). V lost 7 bases and J lost 3, with 18 bases in between. The CDR3 nucleotides read TGTGCCAGCACTATAAGGCGGAAGACAGACACCGGGGAGCTGTTTTTT. It yields the protein CASTIRRKTDTGELFF.

Worth noting for this clonotype: A much larger clonotype is one base distant, so this may be a read error. This CDR3 is CATSREGGRYNEQFF. CDR3 nucleotide sequence: TGTGCCACCAGCAGAGAAGGGGGCAGGTACAATGAGCAGTTCTTC. The chain is built from TRBV15 and TRBJ2-1, with 7 bases lining up with TRBD1. V was clipped by 0 bases and J by 4 bases; unmatched bases: 3. Looked up from germline, CDR1 is LNHNV and CDR2 is YYDKDF (reference sequence). The CDR3 runs 15 residues.

The V gene is TRBV20-1, the J gene TRBJ1-5; TRBD1 matches 9 bases. Germline values: CDR1 DFQATT, CDR2 SNEGSKA (reference sequence). The V and J ends lost 5 bases and 7 bases, in that order; junction bases with no gene match: 6. This CDR3 is built from 13 residues. The CDR3: CSAGGQGGQPQHF. CDR3 DNA: TGCAGTGCTGGGGGACAGGGTGGGCAGCCCCAGCATTTT.

The V call is TRBV6-5, the J call TRBJ1-4, with D possibly TRBD1 on 5 matching bases. The CDR3 contains 13 residues. Germline loops: CDR1 MNHEY, CDR2 SVGAGI. Trimming left V 4 bases short and J 6 bases short, with 9 bases between. CDR3 loop: CASSFMGDEKLFF. Here the CDR3 DNA reads TGTGCCAGCAGTTTTATGGGGGATGAAAAACTGTTTTTT.

The sample holds a few counts of this clonotype. This sequence joins TRBV19 and TRBJ1-1; D remains ambiguous. This CDR3 has 13 residues. Germline CDR1 reads LNHDA; CDR2 reads SQIVND (reference sequence). The germline V and J ends were trimmed by 1 base and 5 bases, with 8 bases remaining between them. This chain's CDR3 is CASSIGGLTEAFF. Here the CDR3 DNA reads TGTGCCAGTAGTATAGGAGGGTTAACTGAAGCTTTCTTT.

This rearrangement joins TRBV5-1 to TRBJ2-3; D is possibly TRBD2 (6 bases). This CDR3 comprises 14 residues. Germline CDR1 SGHRS, CDR2 YFSETQ. The germline V and J ends were trimmed by 5 bases and 5 bases, with 15 bases remaining between them. CDR3: CASSRDSGVDTQYF. The CDR3 region has the DNA TGCGCCAGCAGTCGGGACTCGGGGGTAGATACGCAGTATTTT.

This clonotype was detected a few times. This chain links TRBV10-2 with TRBJ2-1, with a weak D call TRBD1 (5 bases). TRBJ2-5 explains the end of the DNA better; the J call may be wrong. Germline loops: CDR1 WSHSY, CDR2 SAAADI. CDR3 length: 12 amino acids. CDR3 protein: CASRGQGETQYF. The CDR3 nucleotides are TGCGCCAGCAGGGGCCAGGGCGAGACCCAGTACTTC.

This clonotype has more than one count but fewer than ten. This chain uses TRBV20-1 with TRBJ2-1; no clear D. Trimming stripped 3 bases from V and 2 bases from J, with 8 bases between. Germline-derived CDR1 and CDR2 are DFQATT and SNEGSKA (reference sequence). This CDR3 contains 13 residues. In nucleotides, the CDR3 is TGCAGTGCTAGCGAAAACACCTACAATGAGCAGTTCTTC. Amino acid sequence: CSASENTYNEQFF.

The V and J genes are TRBV12-3 or TRBV12-4 and TRBJ2-7; perhaps TRBD2 as D (5 bases). V shed 1 base and J shed 2 bases, with 12 bases lying between them. The CDR3 covers 15 residues. The CDR3 loop reads CASSLGSLATYEQYF. CDR3 bases: TGTGCCAGCAGTTTAGGATCCTTAGCGACCTACGAGCAGTACTTC.

Points on this clonotype: Sequence at one end of the junction differs from germline and may be a read error. The chain carries TRBV20-1 and TRBJ2-7, with TRBD2 identical over 9 bases. The CDR3 sequence is 15 residues long. Germline assignment: CDR1 DFQATT and CDR2 SNEGSKA (reference sequence). CDR3 sequence (DNA): TGCAGTGCTGGAGATCGGGTTAGCGGGAGCGACGAGCAGTACTTC. Protein: CSAGDRVSGSDEQYF.

CDR3 sequence: CASSGRVGTAHEQFF. Written as DNA, the CDR3 is TGTGCCAGCAGCGGGCGAGTGGGTACAGCGCATGAGCAGTTCTTC. The chain links TRBV7-2 to TRBJ2-1; no firm D call. This CDR3 has 15 amino acids. Germline assignment: CDR1 SGHTA and CDR2 FQGNSA. Trimming cost V 5 bases and J 8 bases, with 19 bases left between them.

This clonotype was seen repeatedly, ten times or more. The chain uses TRBV28 and TRBJ2-5, with 7 positions matching TRBD1. V shed 8 bases, J shed 1 base, and the junction held 16 bases outside the gene matches. The CDR3 has 17 residues. Per germline, CDR1 MDHEN and CDR2 SYDVKM. CDR3 nucleotides: TGTGCCAGCTGCTCTCGTACAGGGGTCTTTTTCCAAGAGACCCAGTACTTC. Amino acid sequence: CASCSRTGVFFQETQYF.